Shown below are 29 T cell receptor beta chains from a single sample sequenced in a study of blood T cell repertoires in COVID-19. Measured with immunoSEQ multiplex PCR; TCRdb has only the in-frame clones, and not every one. The repertoire holds about 140,000 clones, 60% to 80% seen once, with about 2.9% in the top ten. Sequences were obtained from PBMCs or T cells enriched from blood (not recorded which). These receptors all come from a woman between 50 and 59 years old who had recovered from COVID-19.

The chain joins TRBV7-6 to TRBJ1-2, with 9 nucleotides matching TRBD1. The V segment lost 1 base and the J segment 7 bases; nucleotides outside the gene matches: 7. The CDR3 is made up of 15 amino acids. Germline V CDR1 and CDR2: SGHVS, FNYEAQ. For the CDR3, the DNA is TGTGCCAGCAGCTTAGATAACCGACAGGGGGTTGGCTACACCTTC. It codes for CASSLDNRQGVGYTF.

This clone was counted at least ten times. The chain has TRBV28 and TRBJ1-5, with D possibly being TRBD1 (5 bases). V shed 4 bases and J shed 7 bases, with 17 bases lying between them. The length of the CDR3 is 15 residues. CDR1 is MDHEN and CDR2 is SYDVKM in the germline V gene. The CDR3 sequence is CASSSAGGRRQPQHF. In DNA, the CDR3 is TGTGCCAGCAGTTCCGCCGGGGGGAGGAGGCAGCCCCAGCATTTT.

This chain joins TRBV11-2 and TRBJ1-3; no definite D call. V shed 5 bases and J shed 0 bases, with 11 bases lying between them. From germline, CDR1 is SGHAT and CDR2 FQNNGV. CDR3 length equals 15 residues. The CDR3 sequence is CASSVGRNSGNTIYF. The CDR3 DNA reads as TGTGCCAGCAGCGTAGGGAGAAACTCTGGAAACACCATATATTTT.

This chain connects TRBV9 to TRBJ1-3, with D unresolved. Germline CDR1 reads SGDLS; CDR2 reads YYNGEE. V was trimmed by 0 bases and J by 0 bases, leaving 16 bases between them. The CDR3 has 18 residues. The CDR3, as DNA: TGTGCCAGCAGCGTAGGGTCGGGTATCATGAACTCTGGAAACACCATATATTTT. Translation gives CASSVGSGIMNSGNTIYF.

The V and J genes are TRBV7-2 and TRBJ1-4; D uncertain. The V and J ends lost 1 base and 5 bases respectively, with 11 bases between them. CDR3 size: 15 residues. Germline assignment: CDR1 SGHTA and CDR2 FQGNSA. In nucleotides, the CDR3 is TGTGCCAGCAGCTTAGTAGAAGCATCGAATGAAAAACTGTTTTTT. Its protein is CASSLVEASNEKLFF. Drawing the rest from reference TRBV7-2 and TRBJ1-4, the complete variable domain is GAGVSQSPSNKVTEKGKDVELRCDPISGHTALYWYRQSLGQGLEFLIYFQGNSAPDKSGLPSDRFSAERTGGSVSTLTIQRTQQEDSAVYLCASSLVEASNEKLFFGSGTQLSVL.

V is TRBV7-2 and J is TRBJ2-3; 8 bases match TRBD2. Germline V gene data show CDR1 as SGHTA and CDR2 as FQGNSA. V was clipped by 3 bases and J by 0 bases; unmatched bases: 2. The CDR3 has 15 residues. The CDR3 coding sequence is TGTGCCAGCAGCTTGTCTAGCGGGAGCACAGATACGCAGTATTTT. It encodes CASSLSSGSTDTQYF.

As DNA, the CDR3 is TGCGCCAGCAGTGAGGTAGGCGGGAAGAGGGATGAGCAGTTCTTC. Translated, it gives CASSEVGGKRDEQFF. The chain uses TRBV10-2 and TRBJ2-1; TRBD2 might be the D (6 bases). This CDR3 is built from 15 residues. The V gene's germline CDR1 is WSHSY and CDR2 SAAADI. V was pared by 2 bases and J by 8 bases, with 16 bases between.

This clone occurred a few times. This chain joins TRBV2 and TRBJ1-3; the D is unclear. The ends were cut back, 6 bases at V and 2 bases at J, with 14 bases in the middle. The V gene's germline CDR1 is SNHLY and CDR2 FYNNEI. The CDR3 extends over 15 amino acids. CDR3: CASRATLRTGNTIYF. CDR3 nucleotide sequence: TGTGCCAGCAGAGCGACCCTGAGGACTGGAAACACCATATATTTT.

The CDR3 here is CASSPEGQGVQPQHF. CDR3 nucleotides: TGTGCCAGCTCACCAGAGGGACAGGGGGTTCAGCCCCAGCATTTT. The rearrangement links TRBV18 to TRBJ1-5; TRBD1 matches 11 bases. The CDR3 sequence is 15 residues long. Germline CDR1 reads KGHSH; CDR2 reads LQKENI. With V trimmed by 2 bases and J by 6 bases, 3 bases remained unmatched.

The chain carries TRBV2 and TRBJ1-6; D not resolved. CDR1 is SNHLY, CDR2 FYNNEI, per germline. V shed 5 bases and J shed 0 bases, with 5 bases lying between them. The CDR3 consists of 14 residues. The CDR3 region is CASSRSSYNSPLHF. For the CDR3, the DNA is TGTGCCAGCAGTAGGAGCTCCTATAATTCACCCCTCCACTTT.

In its sample, this clone was seen once. The chain carries TRBV6-5 and TRBJ2-2, with 8 nucleotides matching TRBD2. Germline loops: CDR1 MNHEY, CDR2 SVGAGI. CDR3 size: 16 residues. Trimming at V came to 4 bases and at J to 2 bases, leaving 6 bases not matched to a gene. CDR3 nucleotide sequence: TGTGCCAGCAGTTCCTTGCGGGGGGCTAACACCGGGGAGCTGTTTTTT. Translated, it gives CASSSLRGANTGELFF.

V is TRBV7-8 and J is TRBJ1-5, with D possibly TRBD1 on 5 matching bases. Germline V gene lookup returns CDR1 SGHVS and CDR2 FQNEAQ. V lost 2 bases and J lost 2, with 13 bases in between. This CDR3 region has 16 residues. The CDR3 loop is CASSLFVGGGNQPQHF. The CDR3 DNA follows: TGTGCCAGCAGCTTATTTGTGGGGGGAGGCAATCAGCCCCAGCATTTT.

The chain carries TRBV5-4 and TRBJ2-1; 14 nucleotides line up with TRBD2. Germline trimming cut 4 bases from V and 3 bases from J; bases unmatched to any gene: 3. Germline V gene lookup returns CDR1 SGHNT and CDR2 YYREEE (reference sequence). The CDR3 runs to 16 residues. The CDR3 nucleotides are TGTGCCAGCAGCATAGGGACTAGCGGGGGCTACAATGAGCAGTTCTTC. Its protein product is CASSIGTSGGYNEQFF.

The rearrangement joins TRBV5-6 to TRBJ1-1; 9 positions agree with TRBD1. This CDR3 comprises 15 residues. CDR1 is SGHDT and CDR2 is YYEEEE in the germline V gene. V lost 0 bases to trimming and J lost 6 bases; unmatched junction nucleotides: 6. CDR3 DNA sequence: TGTGCCAGCAGCTTGGGCCTGGGACAGGGCTCTGAAGCTTTCTTT. It translates to CASSLGLGQGSEAFF.

This clone showed up just a few times. The chain employs TRBV6-1 and TRBJ1-2; TRBD1 might be the D (6 bases). Germline lookup yields CDR1 MNHNS and CDR2 SASEGT. The ends were cut back, 2 bases at V and 7 bases at J, with 11 bases in the middle. This CDR3 is 13 amino acids long. CDR3 amino acids: CASSERWGLGYTF. The CDR3 DNA is TGTGCCAGCAGTGAACGGTGGGGGCTTGGCTACACCTTC.

The genes are TRBV6-5 and TRBJ1-2, with 7 positions matching TRBD1. Germline CDR1 reads MNHEY; CDR2 reads SVGAGI. After removal of 2 bases from V and 2 bases from J, the junction contained 5 bases not matched to a gene. This CDR3 region has 15 residues. The CDR3 region has the DNA TGTGCCAGCAGTTACGGTACAGGGGTGAACTATGGCTACACCTTC. Protein product: CASSYGTGVNYGYTF.

V and J are TRBV30 and TRBJ1-1; possibly TRBD1 for D (5 bases). The CDR3 has 14 residues. Germline V gives CDR1 GTSNPN, CDR2 SVGIG (reference sequence). Trimming shortened V by 0 bases and J by 5 bases, and 13 bases separated the two germline ends. This chain's CDR3 is CAWSVLYGGTEAFF. Written as DNA, the CDR3 is TGTGCCTGGAGTGTACTGTACGGGGGGACTGAAGCTTTCTTT.

The chain employs TRBV10-1 and TRBJ1-5, with D tentatively TRBD1 (6 bases). The germline V gene has CDR1 WNHNN and CDR2 SYGVQD (reference sequence). The V gene lost 8 bases and the J gene lost 3 bases, with 20 bases spanning the gap. The CDR3 length is 16 residues. CDR3 amino acids: CASPRGYRAPNQPQHF. The CDR3 DNA reads TGCGCCAGCCCAAGAGGTTACAGGGCCCCCAATCAGCCCCAGCATTTT.

The J gene is TRBJ1-1, the V gene TRBV9; TRBD1 aligns across 8 bases. V shed 0 bases and J 0 bases; nucleotides not matched to a gene: 7. The CDR3 runs 17 residues. The germline V gene encodes CDR1 SGDLS and CDR2 YYNGEE. Written as DNA, the CDR3 is TGTGCCAGCAGCGTAGGGCAGGGGGCCGGGATGAACACTGAAGCTTTCTTT. Protein product: CASSVGQGAGMNTEAFF.

The table lists this clone with a count of one. The chain is built from TRBV19 and TRBJ1-1; D is undetermined. The CDR3 has 14 residues. Germline lookup yields CDR1 LNHDA and CDR2 SQIVND (reference sequence). V lost 1 base to trimming and J lost 2 bases, with 8 bases between them. CDR3 bases: TGTGCCAGTAGTATAGGCGGGCCCAACACTGAAGCTTTCTTT. Translated, it gives CASSIGGPNTEAFF.

This chain links TRBV28 with TRBJ1-6; 7 nucleotides line up with TRBD1. J gave up 9 bases and V 6 bases, and 5 bases lay outside the gene matches. CDR1 and CDR2 from the germline V gene are MDHEN and SYDVKM. The CDR3 consists of 13 residues. CDR3: CASRLDRVSPLHF. In DNA form, the CDR3 reads TGTGCCAGCAGACTAGACAGGGTTTCACCCCTCCACTTT.

The rearrangement joins TRBV3-1 (or the pseudogene TRBV3-2) to TRBJ1-4; 7 positions agree with TRBD1. This CDR3 comprises 15 residues. Trimming cost V 5 bases and J 7 bases; bases outside gene matches: 10. Germline CDR1 is LGHDT and CDR2 is YNNKEL (reference sequence). CDR3 residues: CASSGDRAEGEKLFF. In DNA form, the CDR3 reads TGTGCCAGCAGCGGAGACAGGGCCGAGGGTGAAAAACTGTTTTTT.

The chain carries TRBV7-9 and TRBJ2-4; 16 bases are a match to TRBD2. The CDR3 extends over 19 amino acids. CDR1 and CDR2 (germline): SEHNR, FQNEAQ (reference sequence). With 5 bases clipped from V and 1 base from J, the junction kept 8 bases outside the gene matches. CDR3 in DNA: TGTGCCAGCAGCGCAGGGACTAGCGGGAGGGCCGAGGCCAAAAACATTCAGTACTTC. It translates to CASSAGTSGRAEAKNIQYF.

The rearrangement joins TRBV2 to TRBJ1-1; 9 positions match TRBD1. Trimming took 4 bases from V and 2 from J; bases not matched to a gene: 2. Per germline, CDR1 SNHLY and CDR2 FYNNEI. CDR3 length: 14 residues. The CDR3 protein is CASSVGQGNTEAFF. CDR3 sequence (DNA): TGTGCCAGCAGTGTGGGACAGGGAAACACTGAAGCTTTCTTT.

The chain couples TRBV9 to TRBJ2-7; 9 nucleotides align to TRBD1. The CDR3 has 14 residues. From germline, CDR1 is SGDLS and CDR2 YYNGEE. J was trimmed by 4 bases and V by 3 bases; bases with no gene match: 5. The CDR3 DNA reads TGTGCCAGCAGCGCCGGGACAGGGCGGTACGAGCAGTACTTC. Translating it yields CASSAGTGRYEQYF.

This clone was detected ten times or more. The V and J genes are TRBV7-9 and TRBJ2-7; D not resolved. Trimming left V 2 bases short and J 4 bases short, with 6 bases between. CDR1 is SEHNR and CDR2 is FQNEAQ in the germline V gene (reference sequence). The CDR3 loop spans 12 amino acids. The CDR3 DNA reads TGTGCCAGCAGCTTAACAGTTTACGAGCAGTACTTC. Residues: CASSLTVYEQYF.

This clone showed up just a few times. This chain uses TRBV25-1 with TRBJ1-5; 7 bases line up with TRBD1. V was clipped by 4 bases and J by 0 bases; unmatched bases: 3. This CDR3 is 15 amino acids long. Germline V CDR1 and CDR2: MGHDK, SYGVNS. The CDR3 sequence is CASSGQGYSNQPQHF. DNA for the CDR3: TGTGCCAGCAGTGGACAGGGCTATAGCAATCAGCCCCAGCATTTT. The full variable domain, its missing parts supplied by reference TRBV25-1 and TRBJ1-5, is EADIYQTPRYLVIGTGKKITLECSQTMGHDKMYWYQQDPGMELHLIHYSYGVNSTEKGDLSSESTVSRIRTEHFPLTLESARPSHTSQYLCASSGQGYSNQPQHFGDGTRLSIL.

The V and J genes are TRBV19 and TRBJ1-1, with D uncertain. Trimming pared 4 bases from V and 2 bases from J, leaving 5 bases between. Germline CDR1 LNHDA, CDR2 SQIVND (reference sequence). This CDR3 has 12 residues. The CDR3 region has the DNA TGTGCCAGTAGTACCCTTAACACTGAAGCTTTCTTT. This translates into CASSTLNTEAFF.

This clone appeared a few times. This sequence joins TRBV2 and TRBJ1-1; D remains unclear. The CDR3 runs 11 residues. Trimming left V 6 bases short and J 3 bases short, with 5 bases between. CDR1 and CDR2 from the germline V gene are SNHLY and FYNNEI. The DNA for the CDR3 is TGTGCCAGCAGCACTCACACTGAAGCTTTCTTT. This sequence encodes CASSTHTEAFF.